This TCR beta chain was retrieved from a study of Graves' ophthalmopathy and Graves' hyperthyroidism. The authors amplified TCR beta CDR3 regions, and they did so from RNA transcripts for repertoire sequencing. The library came from an HTBI-primed first-round RT-PCR and a second-round multiplex PCR. TCRdb re-derived calls from the multiplex PCR reads in MiXCR, one entry per CDR3 protein. The table lists about 1.2 million distinct CDR3 sequences, about 40% of them singletons. The sequencing sample was made of peripheral blood or thyroid tissue (not recorded which). The clonotype was recovered from an adult man with Graves' hyperthyroidism.

The CDR3 region is CASSPTSGRIADTQYF. As DNA, the CDR3 is TGTGCCAGCAGTCCGACTAGCGGGAGGATCGCAGATACGCAGTACTTC. This chain uses TRBV7-2 with TRBJ2-5, with 13 positions matching TRBD2. Trimming removed 6 bases from V and 11 bases from J; junction bases left unmatched: 15. The CDR3 loop spans 16 amino acids. Germline V gives CDR1 SGHTA, CDR2 FQGNSA.